A selection of T cell receptor beta chains follows, all from one sample in a study of early T cells in non-severe SARS-CoV-2 infection. A single record per CDR3 protein comes from TCRdb applying MiXCR to the 5' RACE reads. The sample consists of around 94,000 distinct CDR3 sequences, 13% of them appearing once. Sequenced sample: whole blood. The receptors originated from an adult who was a healthcare worker with PCR-confirmed SARS-CoV-2 infection or an uninfected control (not recorded which). The CDR3 runs from the conserved cysteine through the conserved F or W. The D gene is left open where the match is weak. The listing skips clone size in some rows; elsewhere it reads once, few, many or a size class.

V	J	D	size	CDR3	DNA
TRBV5-1	TRBJ2-1	.	few	CASSLGASAPQEQFF	TGCGCCAGCAGCTTGGGGGCTAGCGCCCCCCAAGAGCAGTTCTTC
TRBV20-1	TRBJ2-1	TRBD2	few	CSAGTNNEQFF	TGCAGTGCCGGGACTAACAATGAGCAGTTCTTC
TRBV5-1	TRBJ2-5	TRBD1	many	CASKTGDRGFQETQYF	TGCGCCAGCAAGACCGGGGACAGGGGGTTTCAAGAGACCCAGTACTTC
TRBV20-1	TRBJ1-4	.	.	CSAPHRHNEKLFF	TGCAGTGCTCCTCACAGACATAATGAAAAACTGTTTTTT
TRBV7-2	TRBJ1-4	.	.	CASSSRRDNEKLFF	TGTGCCAGCAGCTCCCGACGGGATAATGAAAAACTGTTTTTT
TRBV29-1	TRBJ1-1	.	.	CSGEGVRGLDTEAFF	TGCAGCGGCGAAGGGGTTCGGGGATTGGACACTGAAGCTTTCTTT
TRBV7-8	TRBJ2-1	.	few	CASSLTGYEQFF	TGTGCCAGCAGCTTAACGGGCTATGAGCAGTTCTTC
TRBV20-1	TRBJ2-1	.	.	CSALTHGGAQFF	TGCAGTGCTCTAACCCACGGTGGGGCGCAGTTCTTC
TRBV4-1	TRBJ1-5	.	.	CASSPTGPKPQHF	TGCGCCAGCAGCCCCACAGGGCCCAAGCCCCAGCATTTT
TRBV5-1	TRBJ2-3	.	few	CASRPIRGTNTDTQYF	TGCGCCAGCAGACCTATCCGCGGGACCAACACAGATACGCAGTATTTT
TRBV6-1	TRBJ1-6	.	few	CASSEGGPTRISPLHF	TGTGCCAGCAGTGAGGGGGGACCGACGAGGATTTCACCCCTCCACTTT
TRBV7-9	TRBJ1-2	.	few	CASSLVRDGYTF	TGTGCCAGCAGCTTAGTGAGGGACGGCTACACCTTC
TRBV7-2	TRBJ2-1	TRBD1	.	CASSLTGARSEQFF	TGTGCCAGCAGCCTTACAGGGGCCCGGAGTGAGCAGTTCTTC
TRBV18	TRBJ2-1	.	many	CASSQTRRAGNEQFF	TGTGCCAGCTCGCAGACTAGAAGGGCGGGCAATGAGCAGTTCTTC
TRBV7-8	TRBJ2-1	.	many	CASSPSLGFDEQFF	TGTGCCAGCAGCCCGAGCCTAGGGTTCGATGAGCAGTTCTTC
TRBV12-2	TRBJ2-1	.	few	CASRLPDYNEQFF	TGTGCAAGTCGCTTACCTGACTACAATGAGCAGTTCTTC
TRBV7-9	TRBJ2-5	.	few	CASSLAFQTQYF	TGTGCCAGCAGCTTAGCTTTCCAGACCCAGTACTTC
TRBV12-3/TRBV12-4	TRBJ2-1	.	few	CASSPPGERKFF	TGTGCCAGCAGTCCCCCAGGGGAAAGGAAGTTCTTC
TRBV6-5	TRBJ2-5	TRBD2	many	CASSHGSGSGETQYF	TGTGCCAGCAGTCACGGTAGCGGGAGTGGAGAGACCCAGTACTTC
TRBV5-4	TRBJ2-3	.	many	CASSLEEGYTQYF	TGTGCCAGCAGCTTGGAGGAGGGATATACGCAGTATTTT
TRBV28	TRBJ2-4	.	few	CASRRRVRLGKNIQYF	TGTGCCAGCAGGCGCAGGGTCAGACTTGGCAAAAACATTCAGTACTTC
TRBV7-2	TRBJ2-1	TRBD1	.	CASSFLTGVNEQFF	TGTGCCAGCAGCTTTTTAACAGGGGTCAATGAGCAGTTCTTC
TRBV19	TRBJ2-5	.	many	CASSIVGPQETQYF	TGTGCCAGTAGTATTGTGGGACCACAAGAGACCCAGTACTTC
TRBV12-3/TRBV12-4	TRBJ2-2	.	.	CASSLPSRYSDGGELFF	TGTGCCAGCAGTTTACCCTCCCGTTACTCCGATGGGGGGGAGCTGTTTTTT
TRBV7-9	TRBJ2-7	TRBD1	once	CASSEGLGQTYEQYF	TGTGCCAGCAGCGAGGGTCTGGGACAGACCTACGAGCAGTACTTC
TRBV7-2	TRBJ2-7	.	.	CASSSYREHEQYF	TGTGCCAGCAGCTCCTACAGGGAACACGAGCAGTACTTC
TRBV28	TRBJ2-7	.	many	CASSFAYEQYF	TGTGCCAGCAGTTTCGCCTACGAGCAGTACTTC
TRBV20-1	TRBJ2-7	TRBD2	few	CSARERLAGTLHEQYF	TGCAGTGCTAGAGAGCGATTAGCGGGCACCCTCCACGAGCAGTACTTC